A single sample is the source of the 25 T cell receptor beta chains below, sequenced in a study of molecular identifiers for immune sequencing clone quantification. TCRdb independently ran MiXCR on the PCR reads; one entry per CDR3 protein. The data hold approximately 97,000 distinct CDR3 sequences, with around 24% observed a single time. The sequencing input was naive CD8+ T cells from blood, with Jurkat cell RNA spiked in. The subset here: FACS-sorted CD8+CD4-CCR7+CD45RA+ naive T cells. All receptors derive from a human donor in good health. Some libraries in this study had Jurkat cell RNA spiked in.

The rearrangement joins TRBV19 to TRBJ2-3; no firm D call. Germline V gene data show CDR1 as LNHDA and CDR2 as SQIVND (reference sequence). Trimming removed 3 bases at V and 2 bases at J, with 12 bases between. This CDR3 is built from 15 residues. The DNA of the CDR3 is TGTGCCAGTAGTATTAGAGGCGCCGCCACAGATACGCAGTATTTT. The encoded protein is CASSIRGAATDTQYF.

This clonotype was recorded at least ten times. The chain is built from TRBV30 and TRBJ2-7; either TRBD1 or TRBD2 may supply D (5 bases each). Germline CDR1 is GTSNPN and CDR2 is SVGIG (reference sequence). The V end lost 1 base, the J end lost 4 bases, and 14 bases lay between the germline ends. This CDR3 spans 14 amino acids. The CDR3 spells CAWSAHGAFYEQYF. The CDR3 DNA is TGTGCCTGGAGTGCCCACGGGGCCTTTTACGAGCAGTACTTC.

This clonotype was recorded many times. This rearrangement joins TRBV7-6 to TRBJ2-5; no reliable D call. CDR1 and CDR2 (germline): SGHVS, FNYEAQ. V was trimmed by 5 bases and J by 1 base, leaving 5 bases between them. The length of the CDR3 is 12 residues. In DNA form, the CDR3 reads TGTGCCAGCAGCCCAGCCCAAGAGACCCAGTACTTC. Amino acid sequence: CASSPAQETQYF.

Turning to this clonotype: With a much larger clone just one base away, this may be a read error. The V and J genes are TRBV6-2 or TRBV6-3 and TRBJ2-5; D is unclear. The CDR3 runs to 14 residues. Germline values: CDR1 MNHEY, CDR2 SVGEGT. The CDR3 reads CASSYSAPQEAQYF. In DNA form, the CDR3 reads TGTGCCAGCAGTTACTCGGCCCCTCAAGAGGCCCAGTACTTC.

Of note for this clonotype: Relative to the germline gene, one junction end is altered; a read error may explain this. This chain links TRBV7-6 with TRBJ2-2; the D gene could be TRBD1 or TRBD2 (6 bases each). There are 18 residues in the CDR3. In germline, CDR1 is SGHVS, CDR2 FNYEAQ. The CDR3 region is CASSVATGRPISTGELFF. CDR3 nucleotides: TGTGCCAGCAGCGTAGCCACAGGGAGGCCGATAAGCACCGGGGAGCTGTTTTTT.

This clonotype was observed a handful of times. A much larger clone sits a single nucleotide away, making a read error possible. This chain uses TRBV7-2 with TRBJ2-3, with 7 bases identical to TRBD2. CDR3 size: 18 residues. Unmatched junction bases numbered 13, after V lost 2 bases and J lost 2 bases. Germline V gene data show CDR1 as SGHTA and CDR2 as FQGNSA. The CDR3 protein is CASSLTPGPREFTDTQYF. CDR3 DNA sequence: TGTGCCAGCAGCTTAACCCCGGGGCCGCGGGAGTTCACAGATACGCAGTATTTT.

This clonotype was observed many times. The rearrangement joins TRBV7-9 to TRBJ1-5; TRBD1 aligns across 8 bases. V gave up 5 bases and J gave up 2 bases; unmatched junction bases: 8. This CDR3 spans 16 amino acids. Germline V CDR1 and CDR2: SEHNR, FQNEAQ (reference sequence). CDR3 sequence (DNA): TGTGCCAGCAGCGATGGGACAGGTTTTGGCAATCAGCCCCAGCATTTT. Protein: CASSDGTGFGNQPQHF.

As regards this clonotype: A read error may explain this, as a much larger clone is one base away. The CDR3 sequence: CAWTPGLGTATQYF. The DNA for the CDR3 is TGTGCCTGGACGCCGGGACTCGGCACAGCTACGCAGTATTTT. The chain recombines TRBV30 with TRBJ2-3; D is possibly TRBD2 (6 bases). This CDR3 is built from 14 residues. The germline gives CDR1 GTSNPN, CDR2 SVGIG (reference sequence). Drawing the rest from reference TRBV30 and TRBJ2-3, the complete variable domain is SQTIHQWPATLVQPVGSPLSLECTVEGTSNPNLYWYRQAAGRGLQLLFYSVGIGQISSEVPQNLSASRPQDRQFILSSKKLLLSDSGFYLCAWTPGLGTATQYFGPGTRLTVL.

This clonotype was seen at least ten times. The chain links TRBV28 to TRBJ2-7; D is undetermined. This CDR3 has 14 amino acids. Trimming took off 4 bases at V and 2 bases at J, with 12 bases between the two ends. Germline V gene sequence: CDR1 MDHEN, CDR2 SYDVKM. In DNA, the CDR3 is TGTGCCAGCAGTTCCCGACTCCGACCCTACGAGCAGTACTTC. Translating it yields CASSSRLRPYEQYF.

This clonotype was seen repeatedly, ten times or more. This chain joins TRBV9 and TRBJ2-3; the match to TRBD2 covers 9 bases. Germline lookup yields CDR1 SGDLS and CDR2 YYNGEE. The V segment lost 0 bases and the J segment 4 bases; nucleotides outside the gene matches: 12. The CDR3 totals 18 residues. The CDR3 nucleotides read TGTGCCAGCAGCGTAGAGGGCTCTTTTGCGGGAGGGCCAGATACGCAGTATTTT. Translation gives CASSVEGSFAGGPDTQYF.

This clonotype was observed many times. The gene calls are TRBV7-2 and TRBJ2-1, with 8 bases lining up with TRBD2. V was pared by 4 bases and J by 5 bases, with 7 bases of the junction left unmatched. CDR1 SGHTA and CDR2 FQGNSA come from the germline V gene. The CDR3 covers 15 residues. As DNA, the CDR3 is TGTGCCAGCAGCTCGACTAGCGACCCGAACAATGAGCAGTTCTTC. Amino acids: CASSSTSDPNNEQFF. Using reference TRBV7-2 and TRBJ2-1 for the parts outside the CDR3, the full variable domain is GAGVSQSPSNKVTEKGKDVELRCDPISGHTALYWYRQSLGQGLEFLIYFQGNSAPDKSGLPSDRFSAERTGGSVSTLTIQRTQQEDSAVYLCASSSTSDPNNEQFFGPGTRLTVL.

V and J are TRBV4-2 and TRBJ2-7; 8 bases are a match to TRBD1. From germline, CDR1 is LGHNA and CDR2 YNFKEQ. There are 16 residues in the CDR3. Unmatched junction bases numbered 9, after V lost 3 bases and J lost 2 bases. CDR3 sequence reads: CASSHRGTGVPYEQYF. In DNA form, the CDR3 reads TGTGCCAGCAGCCACAGGGGGACAGGCGTACCCTACGAGCAGTACTTC.

The CDR3 region is CASSLPGQGGEQYF. The CDR3 DNA follows: TGTGCCAGCAGTTTGCCGGGACAGGGTGGCGAGCAGTACTTC. V and J are TRBV27 and TRBJ2-7; 9 bases are a match to TRBD1. This CDR3 region has 14 residues. Trimming at V came to 3 bases and at J to 6 bases, leaving 6 bases not matched to a gene. Germline CDR1 is MNHEY and CDR2 is SMNVEV (reference sequence).

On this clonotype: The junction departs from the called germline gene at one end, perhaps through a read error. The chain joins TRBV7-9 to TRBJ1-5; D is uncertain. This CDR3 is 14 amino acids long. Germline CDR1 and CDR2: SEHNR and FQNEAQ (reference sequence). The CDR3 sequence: CASRLAPGHQPPHF. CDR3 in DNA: TGTGCCAGCCGCTTAGCCCCCGGCCATCAGCCCCCGCATTTT.

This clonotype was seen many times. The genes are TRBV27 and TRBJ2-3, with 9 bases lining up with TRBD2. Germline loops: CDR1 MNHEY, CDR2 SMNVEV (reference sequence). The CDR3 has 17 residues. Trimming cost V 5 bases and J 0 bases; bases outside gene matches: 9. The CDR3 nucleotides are TGTGCCAGCAGTCCACCTCCCCTAGCGGGAAGCACAGATACGCAGTATTTT. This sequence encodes CASSPPPLAGSTDTQYF.

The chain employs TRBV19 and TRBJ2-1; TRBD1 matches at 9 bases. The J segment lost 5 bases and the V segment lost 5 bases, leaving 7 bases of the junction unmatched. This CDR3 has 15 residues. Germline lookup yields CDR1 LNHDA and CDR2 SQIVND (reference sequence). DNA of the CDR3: TGTGCCAGTAGTTGGGACAGGGTATCTCACAATGAGCAGTTCTTC. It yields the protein CASSWDRVSHNEQFF.

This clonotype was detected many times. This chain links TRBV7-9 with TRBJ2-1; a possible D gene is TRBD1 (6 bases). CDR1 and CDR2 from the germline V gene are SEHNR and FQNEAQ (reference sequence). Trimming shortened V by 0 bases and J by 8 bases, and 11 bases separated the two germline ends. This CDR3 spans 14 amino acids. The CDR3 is CASSLALKGDEQFF. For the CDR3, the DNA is TGTGCCAGCAGCTTAGCGCTAAAGGGGGATGAGCAGTTCTTC.

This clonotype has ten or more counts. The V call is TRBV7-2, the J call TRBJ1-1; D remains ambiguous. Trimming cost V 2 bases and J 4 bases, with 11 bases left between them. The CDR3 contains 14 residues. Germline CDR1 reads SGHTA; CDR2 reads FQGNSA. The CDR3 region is CASSLMLGSTEAFF. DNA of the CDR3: TGTGCCAGCAGCTTAATGTTGGGGAGCACTGAAGCTTTCTTT.

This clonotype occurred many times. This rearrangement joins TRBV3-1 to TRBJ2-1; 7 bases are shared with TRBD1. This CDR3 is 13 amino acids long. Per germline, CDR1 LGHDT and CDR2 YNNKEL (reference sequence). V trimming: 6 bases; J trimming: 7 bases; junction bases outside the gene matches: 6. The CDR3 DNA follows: TGTGCCAGCAGTCAAACAGGGGTTAATGAGCAGTTCTTC. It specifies CASSQTGVNEQFF.

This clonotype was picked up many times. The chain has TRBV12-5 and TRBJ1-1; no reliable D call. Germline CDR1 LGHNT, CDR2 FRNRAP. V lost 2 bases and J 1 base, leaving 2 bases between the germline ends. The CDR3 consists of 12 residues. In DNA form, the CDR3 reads TGTGCTAGTGGTTTGTGGAACACTGAAGCTTTCTTT. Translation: CASGLWNTEAFF.

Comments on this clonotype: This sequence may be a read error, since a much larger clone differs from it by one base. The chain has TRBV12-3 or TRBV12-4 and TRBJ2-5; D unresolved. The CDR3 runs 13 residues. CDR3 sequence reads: CASSKQNRETQCF. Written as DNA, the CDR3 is TGTGCCAGCAGTAAACAGAACCGAGAGACCCAGTGCTTC.

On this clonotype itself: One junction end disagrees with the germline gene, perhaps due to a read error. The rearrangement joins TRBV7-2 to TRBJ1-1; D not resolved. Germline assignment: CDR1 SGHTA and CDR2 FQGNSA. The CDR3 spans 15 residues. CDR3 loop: CASSSDGVRDTEAFF. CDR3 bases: TGTGCGAGCAGCTCGGACGGCGTACGCGACACTGAAGCTTTCTTT.

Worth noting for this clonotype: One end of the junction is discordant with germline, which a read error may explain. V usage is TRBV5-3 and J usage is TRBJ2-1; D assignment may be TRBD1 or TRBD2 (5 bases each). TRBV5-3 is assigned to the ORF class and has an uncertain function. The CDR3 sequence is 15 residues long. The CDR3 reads CASSLGPSGGNEQFF. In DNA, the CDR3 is TGTGCCAGCAGCTTGGGACCGTCAGGCGGCAATGAGCAGTTCTTC.

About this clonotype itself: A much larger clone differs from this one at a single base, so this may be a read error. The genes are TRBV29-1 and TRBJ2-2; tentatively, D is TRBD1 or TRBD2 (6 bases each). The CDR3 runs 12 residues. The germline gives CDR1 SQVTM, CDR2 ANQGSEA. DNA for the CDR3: TGCAGCGGAACAGGGTACACCGGGGGGCTGTTTTTT. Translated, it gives CSGTGYTGGLFF.

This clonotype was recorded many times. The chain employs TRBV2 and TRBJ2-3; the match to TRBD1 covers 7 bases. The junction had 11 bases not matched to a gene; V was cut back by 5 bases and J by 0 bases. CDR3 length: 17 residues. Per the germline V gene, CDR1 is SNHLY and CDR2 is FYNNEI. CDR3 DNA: TGTGCCAGCAGTTCCACCCCGACAGGGAGCAGCACAGATACGCAGTATTTT. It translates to CASSSTPTGSSTDTQYF.